The rows below give T cell receptor beta chains drawn from one sample of a study of brain T cells in children with intractable seizures. Profiling relied on immunoSEQ multiplex PCR, and the TCRdb table lists in-frame clones only, not all of them. Of 300,000 to 400,000 clones in the sample, over 90% are singletons; the top ten hold about 6%. Source: peripheral blood, taken roughly 5 months after surgery. All receptors come from a boy in the first two years of life with tuberous sclerosis and intractable seizures. The CDR3 runs from the conserved cysteine through the conserved F or W. The order of the fields is J gene, V gene, D gene, clone size, CDR3 DNA, CDR3 protein. A D gene is named only where the DNA matches it firmly. Clone size is not always given. Where it is, it says once, few, many or a class for expanded clones.

j_gene: TRBJ1-5; v_gene: TRBV5-6; d_gene: NA; abundance: NA; CDR3nt: TGTGCCAGCAGCTTGTTGGGCGGTAATCAGCCCCAGCATTTT; CDR3aa: CASSLLGGNQPQHF
j_gene: TRBJ1-3; v_gene: TRBV5-8; d_gene: NA; abundance: NA; CDR3nt: TGTGCCAGCAGCTTAGGCAGAGGAAACACCATATATTTT; CDR3aa: CASSLGRGNTIYF
j_gene: TRBJ1-5; v_gene: TRBV28; d_gene: NA; abundance: NA; CDR3nt: TGTGCCAGCAGTTTGGCAGGGAATCAGCCCCAGCATTTT; CDR3aa: CASSLAGNQPQHF
j_gene: TRBJ2-7; v_gene: TRBV5-5; d_gene: TRBD2; abundance: few; CDR3nt: TGTGCCAGCAGTCCCGGACTAGTCAGTAACGAGCAGTACTTC; CDR3aa: CASSPGLVSNEQYF
j_gene: TRBJ2-7; v_gene: TRBV6-5; d_gene: NA; abundance: NA; CDR3nt: TGTGCCAGCGCCAGGGACGGATTCTCCTACGAGCAGTACTTC; CDR3aa: CASARDGFSYEQYF
j_gene: TRBJ1-1; v_gene: TRBV7-2; d_gene: NA; abundance: NA; CDR3nt: TGTGCCAGCAGCCACGGACCACACACTGAAGCTTTCTTT; CDR3aa: CASSHGPHTEAFF
j_gene: TRBJ2-7; v_gene: TRBV2; d_gene: TRBD1; abundance: few; CDR3nt: TGTGCCAGCAGGAGGGACAGGGAAGAGCAGTACTTC; CDR3aa: CASRRDREEQYF
j_gene: TRBJ1-1; v_gene: TRBV9; d_gene: NA; abundance: NA; CDR3nt: TGTGCCAGCAGCCCCAGCGGGGGAATGAACACTGAAGCTTTCTTT; CDR3aa: CASSPSGGMNTEAFF
j_gene: TRBJ2-5; v_gene: TRBV7-7; d_gene: TRBD1; abundance: NA; CDR3nt: TGTGCTAGCAGCTTAGCAAGGGACAGGGACCCCCAAGAGACCCAGTACTTC; CDR3aa: CASSLARDRDPQETQYF
j_gene: TRBJ2-1; v_gene: TRBV27; d_gene: NA; abundance: NA; CDR3nt: TGTGCCAGCAGTTCCCTGGGAAATGAGCAGTTCTTC; CDR3aa: CASSSLGNEQFF
j_gene: TRBJ2-1; v_gene: TRBV7-2; d_gene: NA; abundance: NA; CDR3nt: TGTGCCAGCAGCTCCGGACTTCGGACTAAGCAGTTCTTC; CDR3aa: CASSSGLRTKQFF
j_gene: TRBJ2-3; v_gene: TRBV7-3; d_gene: NA; abundance: NA; CDR3nt: TGTGCCAGCAGCCCCGAGATCCCAGATACGCAGTATTTT; CDR3aa: CASSPEIPDTQYF
j_gene: TRBJ2-3; v_gene: TRBV7-3; d_gene: NA; abundance: NA; CDR3nt: TGTGCCAGCAGCCCCCGAGGGTTGTCAGATACGCAGTATTTT; CDR3aa: CASSPRGLSDTQYF
j_gene: TRBJ2-2; v_gene: TRBV27; d_gene: NA; abundance: NA; CDR3nt: TGTGCCAGCAGTGAGGGGCAGAGCACCGGGGAGCTGTTTTTT; CDR3aa: CASSEGQSTGELFF
j_gene: TRBJ2-3; v_gene: TRBV7-2; d_gene: NA; abundance: NA; CDR3nt: TGTGCCAGCAGCTTAAACCGAGGGGTCACAGATACGCAGTATTTT; CDR3aa: CASSLNRGVTDTQYF
j_gene: TRBJ1-1; v_gene: TRBV18; d_gene: NA; abundance: NA; CDR3nt: TGTGCCAGCTCACCAGACGGGGCCGGAAACACTGAAGCTTTCTTT; CDR3aa: CASSPDGAGNTEAFF
j_gene: TRBJ2-5; v_gene: TRBV5-6; d_gene: NA; abundance: NA; CDR3nt: TGTGCCAGCAGCTTGAAGACAGGTTACCAAGAGACCCAGTACTTC; CDR3aa: CASSLKTGYQETQYF
j_gene: TRBJ1-5; v_gene: TRBV18; d_gene: NA; abundance: NA; CDR3nt: TGTGCCAGCTCACCTCAGGTTTATCAGCCCCAGCATTTT; CDR3aa: CASSPQVYQPQHF
j_gene: TRBJ2-1; v_gene: TRBV5-6; d_gene: NA; abundance: once; CDR3nt: TGTGCCAGCAGCTTGGAACAAGGTGGGAGACAGTTCTTC; CDR3aa: CASSLEQGGRQFF
j_gene: TRBJ2-3; v_gene: TRBV5-6; d_gene: TRBD1; abundance: NA; CDR3nt: TGTGCCAGCAGCCGACTGGACAGGGCCACAGATACGCAGTATTTT; CDR3aa: CASSRLDRATDTQYF
j_gene: TRBJ1-2; v_gene: TRBV7-9; d_gene: TRBD1; abundance: NA; CDR3nt: TGTGCCAGCAGCTTAGAGGACAGGGCTCCCATTGGCTACACCTTC; CDR3aa: CASSLEDRAPIGYTF
j_gene: TRBJ1-5; v_gene: TRBV19; d_gene: NA; abundance: NA; CDR3nt: TGTGCCAGTTCAGGGCCCGGGCAGCCCCAGCATTTT; CDR3aa: CASSGPGQPQHF
j_gene: TRBJ1-1; v_gene: TRBV25-1; d_gene: NA; abundance: NA; CDR3nt: TGTGCCAGCAGTGAATTGCGAGGGGAGGCGGGTACTGAAGCTTTCTTT; CDR3aa: CASSELRGEAGTEAFF
j_gene: TRBJ1-3; v_gene: TRBV10-2; d_gene: NA; abundance: NA; CDR3nt: TGCGCCAGCTCTGGAGGCTCTGGAAACACCATATATTTT; CDR3aa: CASSGGSGNTIYF
j_gene: TRBJ2-1; v_gene: TRBV19; d_gene: TRBD2; abundance: NA; CDR3nt: TGTGCCGGATTCGCACGACTAGCGGGGGGGATAGATGAGCAGTTCTTC; CDR3aa: CAGFARLAGGIDEQFF
j_gene: TRBJ1-1; v_gene: TRBV7-9; d_gene: TRBD1; abundance: once; CDR3nt: TGTGCCAGCAGCTTAGATCTATTCGGGGGACAGGGGAACACTGAAGCTTTCTTT; CDR3aa: CASSLDLFGGQGNTEAFF
j_gene: TRBJ2-2; v_gene: TRBV19; d_gene: NA; abundance: NA; CDR3nt: TGTGCCAGTAGTACAATGGGACTCGAGGCCTTGGAGCTGTTTTTT; CDR3aa: CASSTMGLEALELFF
j_gene: TRBJ2-3; v_gene: TRBV10-1; d_gene: NA; abundance: NA; CDR3nt: TGCGCCAGCCGAAGGACAATCACAGATACGCAGTATTTT; CDR3aa: CASRRTITDTQYF
j_gene: TRBJ1-5; v_gene: TRBV7-8; d_gene: NA; abundance: once; CDR3nt: TGTGCCAGCAGCTTAGCGCGGGTGACAGCATCCAATCAGCCCCAGCATTTT; CDR3aa: CASSLARVTASNQPQHF
j_gene: TRBJ2-1; v_gene: TRBV7-9; d_gene: TRBD2; abundance: NA; CDR3nt: TGTGCCAGCTTCCTCGCGGGGGGCTGGAGCTCCTACAATGAGCAGTTCTTC; CDR3aa: CASFLAGGWSSYNEQFF
j_gene: TRBJ1-2; v_gene: TRBV5-1; d_gene: NA; abundance: NA; CDR3nt: TGCGCCAGCAGCTTCTCGGGGGCGGAAGGCTACACCTTC; CDR3aa: CASSFSGAEGYTF
j_gene: TRBJ2-2; v_gene: TRBV5-1; d_gene: NA; abundance: NA; CDR3nt: TGCGCCAGCAGCCTCACCCCTTCGGGCGGGGAGCTGTTTTTT; CDR3aa: CASSLTPSGGELFF
j_gene: TRBJ1-4; v_gene: TRBV14; d_gene: NA; abundance: NA; CDR3nt: TGTGCCAGCAGCCAGAGACAGGCGGGGAGTGAAAAACTGTTTTTT; CDR3aa: CASSQRQAGSEKLFF
j_gene: TRBJ1-5; v_gene: TRBV3-1/TRBV3-2; d_gene: NA; abundance: NA; CDR3nt: TGTGCCAGCAGCCAGGATACAGTTCAGCCCCAGCATTTT; CDR3aa: CASSQDTVQPQHF
j_gene: TRBJ2-7; v_gene: TRBV6-6; d_gene: NA; abundance: NA; CDR3nt: TGTGCCAGCAGTTACTCTTCCGACGAGCAGTACTTC; CDR3aa: CASSYSSDEQYF
j_gene: TRBJ2-5; v_gene: TRBV29-1; d_gene: NA; abundance: NA; CDR3nt: TGCAGCGTTGCTCTCCAAGACGGGGAGACCCAGTACTTC; CDR3aa: CSVALQDGETQYF
j_gene: TRBJ1-1; v_gene: TRBV3-1/TRBV3-2; d_gene: NA; abundance: NA; CDR3nt: TGTGCCAGCAGCCAGCGGGACAAACTGAACACTGAAGCTTTCTTT; CDR3aa: CASSQRDKLNTEAFF